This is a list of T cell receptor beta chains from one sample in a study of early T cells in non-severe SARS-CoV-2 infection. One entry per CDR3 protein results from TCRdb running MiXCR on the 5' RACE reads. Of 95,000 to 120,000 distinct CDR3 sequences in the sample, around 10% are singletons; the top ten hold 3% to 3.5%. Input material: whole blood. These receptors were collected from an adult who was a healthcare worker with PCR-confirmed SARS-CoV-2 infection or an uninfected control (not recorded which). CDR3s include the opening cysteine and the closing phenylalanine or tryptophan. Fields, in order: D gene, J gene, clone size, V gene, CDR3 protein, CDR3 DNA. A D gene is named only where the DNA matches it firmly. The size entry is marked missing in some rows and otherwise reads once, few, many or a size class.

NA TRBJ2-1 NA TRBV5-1 CASSSAGGREFF TGCGCCAGCAGCTCTGCTGGGGGCCGAGAGTTCTTC
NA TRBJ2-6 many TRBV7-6 CASSLVPSGANVLTF TGTGCCAGCAGCTTAGTTCCCTCTGGGGCCAACGTCCTGACTTTC
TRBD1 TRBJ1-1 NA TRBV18 CASSPPWGTAEAFF TGTGCCAGCTCACCGCCCTGGGGGACAGCTGAAGCTTTCTTT
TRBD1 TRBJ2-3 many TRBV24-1 CATSDLQGARTDTQYF TGTGCCACCAGTGATCTACAGGGGGCCCGCACAGATACGCAGTATTTT
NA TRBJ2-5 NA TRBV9 CASSVETVPHRGTQYF TGTGCCAGCAGCGTAGAGACAGTTCCACATCGTGGGACCCAGTACTTC
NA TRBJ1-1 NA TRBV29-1 CSVEPATEAFF TGCAGCGTTGAACCAGCCACTGAAGCTTTCTTT
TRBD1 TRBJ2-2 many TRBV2 CASRNRGHTGELFF TGTGCCAGCAGAAACAGGGGCCACACCGGGGAGCTGTTTTTT
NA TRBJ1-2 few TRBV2 CASGRGDGYTF TGTGCCAGCGGCAGGGGAGACGGCTACACCTTC
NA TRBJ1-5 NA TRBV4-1 CASSQGPSGTGNNQPQHF TGCGCCAGCAGCCAAGGTCCTTCCGGGACCGGAAACAATCAGCCCCAGCATTTT
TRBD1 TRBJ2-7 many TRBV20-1 CSARVGRQGGDEQYF TGCAGTGCTAGAGTCGGAAGACAGGGTGGCGACGAGCAGTACTTC
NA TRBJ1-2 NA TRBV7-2 CASSLGDPGRSGYGYTF TGTGCCAGCAGCTTAGGGGACCCGGGGAGGTCAGGCTATGGCTACACCTTC
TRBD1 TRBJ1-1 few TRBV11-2 CASIPRGALGSGTGIRAFF TGTGCCAGCATCCCGCGGGGGGCGCTGGGTTCCGGGACAGGGATCCGCGCTTTCTTT
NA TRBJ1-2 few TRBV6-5 CASSRKGAGGSIDYGYTF TGTGCCAGCAGCCGGAAAGGCGCCGGGGGGAGTATAGACTATGGCTACACCTTC
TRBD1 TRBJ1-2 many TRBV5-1 CASSPPSTGANGYTF TGCGCCAGCAGCCCCCCCTCGACAGGGGCAAATGGCTACACCTTC
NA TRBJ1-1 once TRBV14 CASSQDPRAYLGTEAFF TGTGCCAGCAGCCAAGATCCAAGGGCCTACCTTGGGACTGAAGCTTTCTTT
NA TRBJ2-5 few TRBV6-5 CASSRGLQETQYF TGTGCCAGCAGTCGAGGACTGCAAGAGACCCAGTACTTC
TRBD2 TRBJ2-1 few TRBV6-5 CASSPWTSGRGNEQFF TGTGCCAGCAGTCCCTGGACTAGCGGGAGAGGAAATGAGCAGTTCTTC
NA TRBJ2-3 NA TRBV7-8 CASSRADTQYF TGTGCCAGCAGCAGAGCAGATACGCAGTATTTT
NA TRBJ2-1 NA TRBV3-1 CASSQPGDNEQFF TGTGCCAGCAGCCAGCCGGGGGACAATGAGCAGTTCTTC
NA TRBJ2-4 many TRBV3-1 CASSPIRATTDILAKNIQYF TGTGCCAGCAGCCCGATCAGGGCGACAACCGACATTCTAGCCAAAAACATTCAGTACTTC
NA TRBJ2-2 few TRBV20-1 CSARGRGGELFF TGCAGTGCTAGGGGTAGAGGCGGGGAGCTGTTTTTT
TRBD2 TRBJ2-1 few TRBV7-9 CASSILAGAYNEQFF TGTGCCAGCAGCATACTAGCGGGAGCCTACAATGAGCAGTTCTTC
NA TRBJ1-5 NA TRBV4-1 CASSQGLRGVGNQPQHF TGCGCCAGCAGCCAAGGGTTGCGGGGGGTGGGCAATCAGCCCCAGCATTTT
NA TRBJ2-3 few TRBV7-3 CASSPGTHTDTQYF TGTGCCAGCAGCCCCGGGACACACACAGATACGCAGTATTTT
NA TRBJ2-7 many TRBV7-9 CASSLVRSLALSSYEQYF TGTGCCAGCAGCTTAGTCCGATCCTTAGCGTTGAGCTCCTACGAGCAGTACTTC
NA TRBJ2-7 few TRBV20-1 CSARDWGNLAEQYF TGCAGTGCTAGAGATTGGGGGAACTTGGCCGAGCAGTACTTC
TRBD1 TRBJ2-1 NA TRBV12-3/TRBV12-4 CASNLMGQGINEQFF TGTGCCAGCAACCTAATGGGACAGGGGATTAATGAGCAGTTCTTC
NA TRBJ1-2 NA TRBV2 CASRSAGWGNYGYTF TGTGCCAGCAGGAGTGCAGGGTGGGGGAACTATGGCTACACCTTC
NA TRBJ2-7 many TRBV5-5 CASSLDHYEQYF TGTGCCAGCAGCTTGGACCACTACGAGCAGTACTTC
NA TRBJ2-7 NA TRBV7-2 CASSLVEGSYEQYF TGTGCCAGCAGCTTAGTGGAGGGTTCCTACGAGCAGTACTTC
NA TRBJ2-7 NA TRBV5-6 CASFLSYRGSYEQYF TGTGCCAGCTTTCTCTCCTACCGGGGATCCTACGAGCAGTACTTC
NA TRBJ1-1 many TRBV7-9 CASAPAGWWGRTEAFF TGTGCCAGCGCCCCTGCCGGGTGGTGGGGCCGGACTGAAGCTTTCTTT
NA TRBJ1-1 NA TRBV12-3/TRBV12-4 CASSFKGYTEAFF TGTGCCAGCAGTTTTAAGGGGTACACTGAAGCTTTCTTT
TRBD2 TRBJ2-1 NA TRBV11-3 CASTLGLAGATPYNEQFF TGTGCCAGCACCTTGGGACTAGCGGGAGCTACACCCTACAATGAGCAGTTCTTC
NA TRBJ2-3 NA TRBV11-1 CASSSRDTHEDTQYF TGTGCCAGCAGCTCACGGGACACCCACGAGGATACGCAGTATTTT
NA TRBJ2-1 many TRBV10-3 CAISESGSYNEQFF TGTGCCATCAGTGAGTCGGGCAGTTACAATGAGCAGTTCTTC
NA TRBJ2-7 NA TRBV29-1 CSALGTPYEQYF TGCAGCGCCCTCGGCACTCCCTACGAGCAGTACTTC
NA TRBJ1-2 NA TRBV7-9 CASSRSGGDWGYTF TGTGCCAGCAGCCGATCGGGTGGCGACTGGGGCTACACCTTC
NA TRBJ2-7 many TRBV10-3 CAIGGLTYEQYF TGTGCCATCGGGGGACTTACCTACGAGCAGTACTTC
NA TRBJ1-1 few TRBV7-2 CASTPWGARAEAFF TGTGCCAGCACCCCATGGGGGGCCAGGGCTGAAGCTTTCTTT